This T cell receptor (beta chain) was captured in a study of T cells in Graves' hyperthyroidism and ophthalmopathy. The TCR beta CDR3 regions underwent amplification using RNA transcripts as the source. In the first-round RT-PCR of the TCR CDR3, the HTBI primer set was used. TCRdb itself ran the multiplex PCR reads through MiXCR, one entry per CDR3 protein. The data show about 360,000 distinct CDR3 sequences, approximately 13% seen once. Losses at the gene ends were 8 bases for V and 2 bases for J; bases not matched to a gene: 8. The CDR3 length is 14 residues. Germline CDR1 and CDR2: MNHNS and SASEGT. A note on this clonotype: What it binds is not known.

Study-wide results and caveats: In the blood, most expanded thyroid clonotypes above 0.001 appeared as well.

This rearrangement joins TRBV6-1 to TRBJ1-2; 7 nucleotides match TRBD1. The origin of this receptor is a woman younger than 35 with Graves' hyperthyroidism. Sequences were obtained from blood. In DNA, the CDR3 is TGTGCCAGCGGGTCCCGGGGACAGAACTATGGCTACACCTTC. This gives the protein CASGSRGQNYGYTF.